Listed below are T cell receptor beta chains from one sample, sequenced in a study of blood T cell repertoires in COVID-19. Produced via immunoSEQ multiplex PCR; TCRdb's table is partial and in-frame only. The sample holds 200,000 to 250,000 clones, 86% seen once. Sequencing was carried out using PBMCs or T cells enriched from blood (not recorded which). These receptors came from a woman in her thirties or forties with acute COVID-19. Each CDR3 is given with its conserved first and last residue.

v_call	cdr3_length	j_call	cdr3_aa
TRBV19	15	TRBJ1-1	CASSIVGRGNTEAFF
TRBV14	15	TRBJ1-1	CASSRYLTDQYEAFF
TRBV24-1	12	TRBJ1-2	CATSGGLLGYTF
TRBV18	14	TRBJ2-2	CASSPVQATGELFF
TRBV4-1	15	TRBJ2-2	CASSPGRRRTGELFF
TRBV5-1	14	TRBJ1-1	CASSPSGRGAEAFF
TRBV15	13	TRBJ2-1	CATSRDTGTEQFF
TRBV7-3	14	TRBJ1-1	CASSQQGGNTEAFF
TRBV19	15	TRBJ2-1	CASSRTRSSYNEQFF
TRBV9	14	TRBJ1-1	CASSVEGKATEAFF
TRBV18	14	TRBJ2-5	CASSPPQGRETQYF
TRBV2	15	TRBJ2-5	CASSDLQGYQETQYF
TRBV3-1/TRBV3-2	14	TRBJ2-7	CASSQTGGTYEQYF
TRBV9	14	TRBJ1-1	CASSVGLGDTEAFF
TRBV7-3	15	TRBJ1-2	CASSLVGTNNYGYTF